Listed below are T cell receptor beta chains from one sample, sequenced in a study of PD-1 blockade in classical Hodgkin lymphoma. Assay: immunoSEQ multiplex PCR; the TCRdb copy retains only in-frame clones and omits some. This table holds roughly 14,000 clones, just under 80% found once. Here the sequenced sample was peripheral blood mononuclear cells (PBMCs), taken before the second cycle of nivolumab. These receptors all come from a human donor with classical Hodgkin lymphoma. The CDR3 runs from the conserved cysteine through the conserved F or W. D genes are given only for firm matches. Clone size is stated in some rows and not others, as once, few, many or a class when expanded.

v_gene: TRBV2; j_gene: TRBJ1-6; abundance: .; d_gene: .; len: 15; CDR3aa: CARREARGVNSPLHF; CDR3nt: TGTGCCAGACGGGAGGCCAGGGGCGTCAATTCACCCCTCCACTTT
v_gene: TRBV18; j_gene: TRBJ2-5; abundance: .; d_gene: .; len: 13; CDR3aa: CASSRQELGTQYF; CDR3nt: TGTGCCAGCTCTCGACAGGAACTTGGGACCCAGTACTTC
v_gene: TRBV5-1; j_gene: TRBJ2-7; abundance: .; d_gene: .; len: 15; CDR3aa: CASRRGDGSTYEQYF; CDR3nt: TGCGCCAGCAGGCGCGGGGATGGCAGTACCTACGAGCAGTACTTC
v_gene: TRBV5-1; j_gene: TRBJ1-4; abundance: .; d_gene: .; len: 14; CDR3aa: CASSLLGGDEKLFF; CDR3nt: TGCGCCAGCAGTCTCCTCGGCGGTGATGAAAAACTGTTTTTT
v_gene: TRBV5-8; j_gene: TRBJ1-1; abundance: .; d_gene: .; len: 14; CDR3aa: CASSLVSRDTEAFF; CDR3nt: TGTGCCAGCAGCTTGGTTTCTCGGGACACTGAAGCTTTCTTT
v_gene: TRBV6-1; j_gene: TRBJ1-2; abundance: .; d_gene: .; len: 15; CDR3aa: CASSEARGPVYGYTF; CDR3nt: TGTGCCAGCAGTGAAGCCAGGGGTCCCGTCTATGGCTACACCTTC
v_gene: TRBV5-6; j_gene: TRBJ1-2; abundance: once; d_gene: .; len: 13; CDR3aa: CASSLTGGSAYTF; CDR3nt: TGTGCCAGCAGCTTGACAGGAGGTAGTGCCTACACCTTC
v_gene: TRBV27; j_gene: TRBJ2-5; abundance: .; d_gene: .; len: 11; CDR3aa: CASSYGETQYF; CDR3nt: TGTGCCAGCAGTTACGGGGAGACCCAGTACTTC
v_gene: TRBV7-2; j_gene: TRBJ2-7; abundance: .; d_gene: .; len: 14; CDR3aa: CASSLEARVYEQYF; CDR3nt: TGTGCCAGCAGCTTAGAGGCTCGAGTCTACGAGCAGTACTTC
v_gene: TRBV28; j_gene: TRBJ2-2; abundance: few; d_gene: .; len: 15; CDR3aa: CASSGTGQDFGELFF; CDR3nt: TGTGCCAGCAGCGGGACCGGGCAGGATTTCGGGGAGCTGTTTTTT
v_gene: TRBV7-3; j_gene: TRBJ2-5; abundance: .; d_gene: .; len: 13; CDR3aa: CASSLGGRETQYF; CDR3nt: TGTGCCAGCAGCTTGGGGGGGCGCGAGACCCAGTACTTC
v_gene: TRBV18; j_gene: TRBJ1-6; abundance: .; d_gene: TRBD1; len: 14; CDR3aa: CASSQGQDNSPLHF; CDR3nt: TGTGCCAGCTCCCAAGGACAGGATAATTCACCCCTCCACTTT
v_gene: TRBV7-6; j_gene: TRBJ1-2; abundance: .; d_gene: TRBD1; len: 18; CDR3aa: CASSRLTTPGQGENGYTF; CDR3nt: TGTGCCAGCAGCCGTCTTACCACGCCGGGACAGGGGGAGAATGGCTACACCTTC
v_gene: TRBV2; j_gene: TRBJ2-7; abundance: few; d_gene: .; len: 16; CDR3aa: CASKGGRGRKPYEQYF; CDR3nt: TGTGCCAGCAAGGGGGGGAGGGGCAGGAAACCCTACGAGCAGTACTTC
v_gene: TRBV7-7; j_gene: TRBJ2-5; abundance: .; d_gene: .; len: 13; CDR3aa: CASSIVPRETQYF; CDR3nt: TGTGCTAGCAGCATAGTGCCGCGGGAGACCCAGTACTTC
v_gene: TRBV2; j_gene: TRBJ1-3; abundance: medium-sized; d_gene: .; len: 15; CDR3aa: CASTPLLRSGNTIYF; CDR3nt: TGTGCCAGCACCCCACTCCTCCGCTCTGGAAACACCATATATTTT
v_gene: TRBV27; j_gene: TRBJ1-1; abundance: few; d_gene: .; len: 15; CDR3aa: CASRARTDKNTEAFF; CDR3nt: TGTGCCAGCAGAGCCAGGACAGACAAGAACACTGAAGCTTTCTTT
v_gene: TRBV6-5; j_gene: TRBJ2-3; abundance: .; d_gene: .; len: 13; CDR3aa: CASSYTGEDTQYF; CDR3nt: TGTGCCAGCAGTTACACAGGTGAAGATACGCAGTATTTT
v_gene: TRBV27; j_gene: TRBJ2-1; abundance: .; d_gene: .; len: 16; CDR3aa: CASSSSTPSSYNEQFF; CDR3nt: TGTGCCAGCAGTTCATCGACTCCGAGCTCCTACAATGAGCAGTTCTTC
v_gene: TRBV7-2; j_gene: TRBJ1-4; abundance: .; d_gene: .; len: 15; CDR3aa: CASSLSGRTNEKLFF; CDR3nt: TGTGCCAGCAGCTTATCCGGACGGACTAATGAAAAACTGTTTTTT
v_gene: TRBV4-1; j_gene: TRBJ2-7; abundance: .; d_gene: .; len: 15; CDR3aa: CASSPTAARSYEQYF; CDR3nt: TGCGCCAGCAGCCCTACTGCGGCCCGCTCCTACGAGCAGTACTTC
v_gene: TRBV5-1; j_gene: TRBJ2-5; abundance: .; d_gene: .; len: 14; CDR3aa: CASSLYNVGETQYF; CDR3nt: TGCGCCAGCAGCTTGTATAACGTCGGGGAGACCCAGTACTTC
v_gene: TRBV5-4; j_gene: TRBJ2-7; abundance: .; d_gene: .; len: 11; CDR3aa: CASSSYYEQYF; CDR3nt: TGTGCCAGCAGCTCGTACTACGAGCAGTACTTC
v_gene: TRBV6-5; j_gene: TRBJ1-5; abundance: once; d_gene: TRBD1; len: 13; CDR3aa: CASKTGGGQPQHF; CDR3nt: TGTGCCAGCAAAACAGGGGGAGGACAGCCCCAGCATTTT
v_gene: TRBV5-1; j_gene: TRBJ2-2; abundance: .; d_gene: .; len: 14; CDR3aa: CASKGAANTGELFF; CDR3nt: TGCGCCAGCAAAGGGGCTGCGAACACCGGGGAGCTGTTTTTT
v_gene: TRBV10-3; j_gene: TRBJ1-2; abundance: few; d_gene: .; len: 12; CDR3aa: CAIGTGNYGYTF; CDR3nt: TGTGCCATCGGGACGGGAAACTATGGCTACACCTTC
v_gene: TRBV7-2; j_gene: TRBJ1-6; abundance: .; d_gene: TRBD1; len: 15; CDR3aa: CASSRTGAYNSPLHF; CDR3nt: TGTGCCAGCAGCCGGACAGGTGCCTATAATTCACCCCTCCACTTT
v_gene: TRBV7-9; j_gene: TRBJ1-4; abundance: .; d_gene: TRBD1; len: 17; CDR3aa: CASSPGTGGGTNEKLFF; CDR3nt: TGTGCCAGCAGCCCCGGGACAGGGGGTGGAACTAATGAAAAACTGTTTTTT
v_gene: TRBV25-1; j_gene: TRBJ2-3; abundance: large; d_gene: .; len: 11; CDR3aa: CASSEGDTQYF; CDR3nt: TGTGCCAGCAGTGAGGGAGATACGCAGTATTTT
v_gene: TRBV27; j_gene: TRBJ1-5; abundance: .; d_gene: .; len: 12; CDR3aa: CASGWGNQPQHF; CDR3nt: TGTGCCAGCGGTTGGGGAAATCAGCCCCAGCATTTT
v_gene: TRBV7-2; j_gene: TRBJ2-1; abundance: once; d_gene: TRBD1; len: 15; CDR3aa: CASKRQGFGAGEQFF; CDR3nt: TGTGCCAGCAAAAGACAGGGTTTTGGGGCAGGTGAGCAGTTCTTC
v_gene: TRBV28; j_gene: TRBJ2-2; abundance: .; d_gene: .; len: 15; CDR3aa: CASSFQGRNTGELFF; CDR3nt: TGTGCCAGCAGTTTTCAGGGCAGAAACACCGGGGAGCTGTTTTTT
v_gene: TRBV14; j_gene: TRBJ1-1; abundance: large; d_gene: TRBD1; len: 14; CDR3aa: CASRITGEGGEAFF; CDR3nt: TGTGCCAGCAGAATAACAGGGGAAGGAGGTGAAGCTTTCTTT
v_gene: TRBV7-2; j_gene: TRBJ1-2; abundance: .; d_gene: TRBD1; len: 13; CDR3aa: CASSVGQHYGYTF; CDR3nt: TGTGCCAGCAGCGTGGGACAGCACTATGGCTACACCTTC
v_gene: TRBV28; j_gene: TRBJ1-1; abundance: once; d_gene: .; len: 14; CDR3aa: CASRTASRNTEAFF; CDR3nt: TGTGCCAGCAGGACGGCGAGTCGAAACACTGAAGCTTTCTTT
v_gene: TRBV5-1; j_gene: TRBJ2-1; abundance: .; d_gene: .; len: 14; CDR3aa: CASSLAVSYNEQFF; CDR3nt: TGCGCCAGCAGCTTGGCGGTTTCCTACAATGAGCAGTTCTTC
v_gene: TRBV6-4; j_gene: TRBJ1-5; abundance: once; d_gene: .; len: 13; CDR3aa: CASSRAWGQPQHF; CDR3nt: TGTGCCAGCAGTAGGGCATGGGGCCAGCCCCAGCATTTT
v_gene: TRBV18; j_gene: TRBJ1-6; abundance: .; d_gene: .; len: 13; CDR3aa: CASSPQGDSPLHF; CDR3nt: TGTGCCAGCTCACCGCAGGGAGATTCACCCCTCCACTTT
v_gene: TRBV9; j_gene: TRBJ1-4; abundance: medium-sized; d_gene: .; len: 14; CDR3aa: CASSVFATNEKLFF; CDR3nt: TGTGCCAGCAGCGTTTTTGCAACTAATGAAAAACTGTTTTTT
v_gene: TRBV10-3; j_gene: TRBJ2-7; abundance: .; d_gene: .; len: 14; CDR3aa: CAISEQGSSYEQYF; CDR3nt: TGTGCCATCAGTGAACAGGGTAGCTCCTACGAGCAGTACTTC
v_gene: TRBV18; j_gene: TRBJ2-1; abundance: .; d_gene: TRBD1; len: 16; CDR3aa: CASSPRVRGPYNEQFF; CDR3nt: TGTGCCAGCTCACCACGGGTCAGGGGGCCCTACAATGAGCAGTTCTTC
v_gene: TRBV9; j_gene: TRBJ1-3; abundance: .; d_gene: .; len: 15; CDR3aa: CASSVGPTSGNTIYF; CDR3nt: TGTGCCAGCAGCGTAGGACCTACCTCTGGAAACACCATATATTTT
v_gene: TRBV11-3; j_gene: TRBJ2-1; abundance: once; d_gene: .; len: 11; CDR3aa: CASSLNNEQFF; CDR3nt: TGTGCCAGCAGCCTAAACAATGAGCAGTTCTTC
v_gene: TRBV28; j_gene: TRBJ1-2; abundance: .; d_gene: .; len: 14; CDR3aa: CASSLLGGLYGYTF; CDR3nt: TGTGCCAGCAGTTTATTAGGGGGACTCTATGGCTACACCTTC
v_gene: TRBV7-3; j_gene: TRBJ2-3; abundance: .; d_gene: .; len: 14; CDR3aa: CASSSGTPTDTQYF; CDR3nt: TGTGCCAGCAGCTCGGGGACACCCACAGATACGCAGTATTTT
v_gene: TRBV29-1; j_gene: TRBJ2-3; abundance: .; d_gene: .; len: 14; CDR3aa: CSVAGAGGIYTQYF; CDR3nt: TGCAGCGTTGCGGGTGCAGGGGGGATTTATACGCAGTATTTT
v_gene: TRBV7-2; j_gene: TRBJ2-3; abundance: .; d_gene: .; len: 14; CDR3aa: CASTETPIAVTQYF; CDR3nt: TGTGCCAGCACCGAAACCCCAATAGCTGTTACGCAGTATTTT
v_gene: TRBV18; j_gene: TRBJ1-1; abundance: .; d_gene: TRBD1; len: 13; CDR3aa: CASSPGLGTGAFF; CDR3nt: TGTGCCAGCTCACCCGGACTCGGGACAGGAGCTTTCTTT